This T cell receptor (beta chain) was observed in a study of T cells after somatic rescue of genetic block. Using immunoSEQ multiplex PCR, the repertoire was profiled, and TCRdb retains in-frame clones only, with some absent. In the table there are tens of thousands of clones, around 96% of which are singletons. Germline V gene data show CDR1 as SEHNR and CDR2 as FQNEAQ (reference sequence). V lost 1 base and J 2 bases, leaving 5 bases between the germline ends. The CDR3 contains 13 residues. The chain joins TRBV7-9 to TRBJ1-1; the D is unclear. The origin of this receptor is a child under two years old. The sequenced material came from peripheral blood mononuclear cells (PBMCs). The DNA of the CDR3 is TGTGCCAGCAGCTTAGGGTCTAACACTGAAGCTTTCTTT. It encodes CASSLGSNTEAFF. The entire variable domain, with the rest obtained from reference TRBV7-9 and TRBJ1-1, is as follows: DTGVSQNPRHKITKRGQNVTFRCDPISEHNRLYWYRQTLGQGPEFLTYFQNEAQLEKSRLLSDRFSAERPKGSFSTLEIQRTEQGDSAMYLCASSLGSNTEAFFGQGTRLTVV.